This is a list of T cell receptor beta chains from one sample in a study of siplizumab effects on memory and regulatory T cells. Generated by immunoSEQ multiplex PCR, the TCRdb table keeps only in-frame clones and is missing some. The profile shows fewer than 45,000 clones, 89% of them singletons. Sequencing input: naive CD4+ T cells sorted from blood. The receptors derive from a human donor in good health. Each CDR3 is given with its conserved first and last residue. D genes are given only for firm matches. Some rows have no size entry. The others give once, few or many, or a class for an expanded clone.

abundance	v_gene	d_gene	len	j_gene	CDR3nt	CDR3aa
-	TRBV5-1	-	14	TRBJ1-1	TGCGCCAGCAATCCCACAATAATGAACACTGAAGCTTTCTTT	CASNPTIMNTEAFF
-	TRBV7-2	-	13	TRBJ1-1	TGTGCCAGCATCCCGCTAGGGGACACTGAAGCTTTCTTT	CASIPLGDTEAFF
-	TRBV29-1	-	10	TRBJ1-2	TGCAGCGTCCAGAGCTATGGCTACACCTTC	CSVQSYGYTF
once	TRBV7-9	TRBD1	19	TRBJ2-2	TGTGCCAGCAGCTCCCCGGGACAGGGGGCGCGTTTGAACACCGGGGAGCTGTTTTTT	CASSSPGQGARLNTGELFF
-	TRBV7-9	TRBD2	16	TRBJ2-1	TGTGCCAGCAGCCCAACTCGGGGGGGGTCCTACAATGAGCAGTTCTTC	CASSPTRGGSYNEQFF
-	TRBV9	-	12	TRBJ2-7	TGTGCCAGCAGCCCTCGACTGGGAGAGCAGTACTTC	CASSPRLGEQYF
-	TRBV7-9	-	13	TRBJ1-2	TGTGCCAGCAGGGGGGGAGGGATCTATGGCTACACCTTC	CASRGGGIYGYTF
-	TRBV11-2	TRBD1	15	TRBJ1-2	TGTGCCAGCTCCATCGCCGGACAGGGGGACTATGGCTACACCTTC	CASSIAGQGDYGYTF
once	TRBV23-1	-	13	TRBJ2-7	TGCGCCAGCAGTCGGGCAAGGTCCTACGAGCAGTACTTC	CASSRARSYEQYF
-	TRBV21-1	-	15	TRBJ1-5	TGTGCCAGCAGCACCCGGGACGGAGGCAATCAGCCCCAGCATTTT	CASSTRDGGNQPQHF